Only a few counts were recorded for the clone carrying this T cell receptor (beta chain). What it binds is unknown. The primer mix had 60 Vbeta and 13 Jbeta primers. Sequenced by immunoSEQ multiplex PCR; TCRdb stores in-frame clones only, minus some. Among over 150,000 clones listed, roughly 80% were seen once. CDR3 length: 15 amino acids. Germline V gives CDR1 ENHRY, CDR2 SYGVKD. V shed 7 bases, J shed 7 bases, and the junction held 13 bases outside the gene matches. This sample was taken from a study of cytomegalovirus exposure and HLA in healthy donors. On the study more broadly: Roughly 170 million T cells yielded 110 million or so unique TCR beta sequences in earlier analysis.

Study-level points and caveats: A further, later analysis showed that HLA-associated TCR beta chains (compared with equally common others) were more clonally expanded. The authors enumerated some 160 TCR beta chains as linked to cytomegalovirus.

The chain combines TRBV10-3 with TRBJ1-2, with 9 nucleotides matching TRBD1. The TCR originated in a human donor in good health. The sequenced material came from PBMCs. Written as DNA, the CDR3 is TGTGCCATCAACACAGGGGGCATAACAGCGAGTGGCTACACCTTC. Encoded protein: CAINTGGITASGYTF.